A single sample gave rise to the 17 T cell receptor delta chains below, sequenced in a study of γδ T cells in repeated Plasmodium falciparum infection. Bulk repertoires came from Vgamma9/Vdelta2+ or Vdelta2-negative gammadelta T cells flow-sorted from PBMC. TCRdb re-called the multiplex PCR reads through CATT. The sample records tens of thousands of delta-chain clones, over 0.9% being singletons. Sample: gamma-delta T cells from blood. The receptors originated from a pool of human donors (malaria-infected and uninfected, not separated).

The sample holds a few counts of this clone. A far larger clone lies a single base away; this is likely a read error. The same CDR3 also results from other DNA sequences found in this sample. This chain connects TRDV1 to TRDJ1; 9 nucleotides line up with TRDD3. TCRdb carries no J gene annotation; the J gene was assigned here by matching the DNA with germline. The V and J ends lost 1 base and 0 bases, in that order; junction bases with no gene match: 21. Germline values: CDR1 TSWWSYY, CDR2 QGS. This CDR3 spans 22 amino acids. The CDR3 DNA reads as TGTGCTCTTGGGGAACAACCTACCAACCTTCTACTGGGGGACAAGAACACCGATAAACTCATCTTT. Translation: CALGEQPTNLLLGDKNTDKLIF.

This clone was detected many times. It is likely a read error: a sequence one base away is far more abundant. Other DNA sequences from this sample encode an identical CDR3 as well. The genes are TRDV1 and TRDJ2, with a possible D match to TRDD3 (5 bases). The CDR3 runs 15 residues. CDR1 is TSWWSYY and CDR2 is QGS in the germline V gene. V lost 4 bases and J lost 10, with 19 bases in between. The CDR3 protein is CALGVVGFPAGQLFF. For the CDR3, the DNA is TGTGCTCTTGGGGTCGTGGGGTTTCCCGCGGGACAACTCTTCTTT.

A word on this clone: This likely came from a read error, as a far larger clone is one base away. The sample holds other DNA sequences that translate to the same CDR3. This chain uses TRDV1 with TRDJ1; 10 bases align to TRDD3. TCRdb lists no J gene, so it was determined here by aligning the DNA to germline. The CDR3 loop spans 19 amino acids. With 3 bases clipped from V and 5 bases from J, the junction kept 18 bases outside the gene matches. Germline lookup yields CDR1 TSWWSYY and CDR2 QGS. The CDR3 coding sequence is TGTGCTCTTGGGGATCCCGAATCCCCTTACTGGGGGATGTTTGATAAACTCATCTTT. Protein product: CALGDPESPYWGMFDKLIF.

As concerns this clone: It differs at one base from a far larger clone, so likely a read error. This specimen includes other DNA sequences encoding the same CDR3. The chain uses TRDV2 and TRDJ1, with D possibly called TRDD1 or TRDD3 (5 bases each). Germline matching of the DNA provided the J gene here, since TCRdb leaves it blank. The CDR3 is made up of 19 amino acids. Per germline, CDR1 GEAIGNYY and CDR2 EKD. Trimming shortened V by 4 bases and J by 1 base, and 27 bases separated the two germline ends. The CDR3 DNA is TGTGCCTGTGATATTCGGAGGACTCCCGTGAAATGGGGCACCGATAAACTCATCTTT. It translates to CACDIRRTPVKWGTDKLIF.

Note on this clone: With a far larger clone one base away, a read error is the likely cause. The sample has other DNA sequences that encode this CDR3 too. The V gene is TRDV1, the J gene TRDJ1; D is unclear. CDR1 and CDR2 (germline): TSWWSYY, QGS. V lost 5 bases and J lost 0, with 16 bases in between. The CDR3 covers 16 residues. The CDR3 loop reads CALGKGPAPYTDKLIF. The CDR3 DNA is TGTGCTCTTGGGAAAGGCCCTGCCCCATACACCGATAAACTCATCTTT.

This clone appeared a few times. TCRdb records a much larger clone's protein for this DNA, with a difference at residue 17 that likely arises from a read error; the protein given is the translation of the DNA. The chain links TRDV2 to TRDJ1; 10 bases map to TRDD3. No J segment appears in TCRdb, so it was assigned here by matching the sequence to germline. Germline-derived CDR1 and CDR2 are GEAIGNYY and EKD. J gave up 0 bases and V 5 bases, and 29 bases lay outside the gene matches. This CDR3 comprises 23 residues. As DNA, the CDR3 is TGTGCCTGTGGCAAACACTTCCTAATGAGGGGGATACGCTCCCGGGGTTACACCGATAAACTCATCTTT. It is translated as CACGKHFLMRGIRSRGYTDKLIF.

As regards this clone: This DNA's translation differs at residue 17 from TCRdb's protein, which comes from a much larger clone; a read error is likely, and the protein shown is translated from the DNA. J is TRDJ1 and V is TRDV1, with 7 positions matching TRDD3. The CDR3 is made up of 20 amino acids. Germline CDR1 TSWWSYY, CDR2 QGS. CDR3: CALGELLNAGWGFNTDELIF. The DNA of the CDR3 is TGTGCTCTTGGGGAACTATTAAACGCGGGCTGGGGGTTTAACACCGATGAACTCATCTTT.

This clone was counted between two and nine times. The protein TCRdb lists belongs to a much larger clone and differs from this DNA's translation at residue 16, which points to a read error; the protein shown is made from the DNA. V gene TRDV2 was called; the J gene was not; TRDD3 reflects the table's D call only, with no check against the DNA. This CDR3 comprises 18 residues. Germline CDR1 reads GEAIGNYY; CDR2 reads EKD. The DNA of the CDR3 is TGTGCCTGTGACACCGTTTCCCGACTGGGGGGGGGCACCGATAAACACATCTTT. Its protein product is CACDTVSRLGGGTDKHIF.

This clone was observed a few times. It differs at one base from a far larger clone, so likely a read error. In the same sample, other DNA sequences code for this CDR3. This rearrangement joins TRDV2 to TRDJ1; TRDD3 agrees at 12 bases. Because TCRdb records no J gene, it was assigned here through a match of the DNA to germline. This CDR3 is built from 17 residues. Trimming took 0 bases from V and 2 from J; bases not matched to a gene: 6. Germline V gene sequence: CDR1 GEAIGNYY, CDR2 EKD. The CDR3 region is CACDTVGLGDTTDKLIF. The CDR3 DNA sequence: TGTGCCTGTGACACCGTGGGACTGGGGGATACAACCGATAAACTCATCTTT.

In this sample, this clone turned up a few times. One base separates it from a far larger clone, so it is likely a read error. Other DNA sequences in this sample translate to the same CDR3. V gene TRDV1 combines with J gene TRDJ1; TRDD3 aligns across 10 bases. TCRdb offers no J gene call, so here the DNA was matched to germline to obtain one. Trimming cost V 0 bases and J 0 bases; bases outside gene matches: 31. CDR3 length equals 26 residues. From germline, CDR1 is TSWWSYY and CDR2 QGS. CDR3: CALGELSLRRTGGFGVLLGYTDKLIF. The DNA for the CDR3 is TGTGCTCTTGGGGAACTATCCCTGCGCCGTACTGGGGGATTTGGGGTCTTATTGGGTTACACCGATAAACTCATCTTT.

This clone was seen ten or more times. TCRdb's protein, taken from a much larger clone, differs from this DNA's translation at residue 9, likely owing to a read error; the protein displayed comes from the DNA. The chain is built from TRDV1 and TRDJ1; D might be TRDD3 (5 bases). This CDR3 comprises 22 residues. V shed 1 base and J shed 3 bases, with 33 bases lying between them. From germline, CDR1 is TSWWSYY and CDR2 QGS. CDR3 coding DNA: TGTGCTCTTGGGGAACCCCCGGATTACACGGGGACTAGGCCGATTTTGGCCGATAAACTCATCTTT. The encoded protein is CALGEPPDYTGTRPILADKLIF.

This clone was detected many times. Other DNA sequences of this sample code for an identical CDR3. The chain carries TRDV1 and TRDJ1; 8 bases align to TRDD3. The junction had 18 bases not matched to a gene; V was cut back by 4 bases and J by 2 bases. This CDR3 contains 19 residues. Germline-derived CDR1 and CDR2 are TSWWSYY and QGS. This chain's CDR3 is CALGGSLRGGYVQTDKLIF. The CDR3 coding sequence is TGTGCTCTTGGGGGATCACTACGCGGGGGATATGTTCAAACCGATAAACTCATCTTT.

A word on this clone: For this DNA, TCRdb reports the protein of a much larger clone, which diverges at residue 5, most likely from a read error; the protein presented here is translated directly from the DNA. J is TRDJ1 and V is TRDV1; D unclear. CDR3 length equals 18 residues. The germline V gene encodes CDR1 TSWWSYY and CDR2 QGS. V was clipped by 4 bases and J by 0 bases, with 21 bases between them. The CDR3 spells CALGGALGVERHTDKLIF. Written as DNA, the CDR3 is TGTGCTCTTGGGGGAGCCCTAGGGGTGGAGAGACACACCGATAAACTCATCTTT.

As concerns this clone: The protein held in TCRdb is that of a much larger clone and does not match this DNA's translation at residue 4, likely because of a read error; the protein shown is translated from the DNA. This chain links TRDV2 with TRDJ1, with 9 bases lining up with TRDD3. Assignment of the J gene here rests on matching the DNA to germline, because TCRdb gives none. Germline lookup yields CDR1 GEAIGNYY and CDR2 EKD. The CDR3 has 19 amino acids. The CDR3 coding sequence is TGTGCCTGTGGCACCAAGGGAAGGGGGATACAGGGTCGGACCGATAAACTCATCTTT. This translates into CACGTKGRGIQGRTDKLIF.

This clone has more than one count but fewer than ten. TCRdb lists the protein of a much larger clone for this DNA, which differs at residue 20, so this is likely a read error; the protein given here is translated from the DNA itself. The V gene reported is TRDV1; the J gene is uncalled; TRDD3, the table's D call, lacks a check against the DNA. The CDR3 is 21 amino acids. CDR1 TSWWSYY and CDR2 QGS come from the germline V gene. CDR3 residues: CALGVLASIPTPVVYTDKLTF. The CDR3 DNA follows: TGTGCTCTTGGGGTCCTGGCCTCGATCCCTACCCCGGTCGTTTACACCGATAAACTCACCTTT.

The sample holds a few counts of this clone. A single base is all that separates this from a far larger clone, so a read error is likely. The sample contains more than one DNA sequence encoding this CDR3. The V call is TRDV1, the J call TRDJ1; 10 bases are shared with TRDD3. The V gene's germline CDR1 is TSWWSYY and CDR2 QGS. The CDR3 has 25 amino acids. With 3 bases clipped from V and 2 bases from J, the junction kept 33 bases outside the gene matches. DNA for the CDR3: TGTGCTCTTGGGGACTCCCCTACAACGGAACCCCAACCCCGTACTGGGGGATTACCAACCGATAAACTCATCTTT. It codes for CALGDSPTTEPQPRTGGLPTDKLIF.

This clone occurred a few times. A far larger clone is one base from this, pointing to a likely read error. Other DNA sequences in the same sample also yield this CDR3. The rearrangement joins TRDV1 to TRDJ1; D gene unclear. The J gene, left out of TCRdb, was set here by checking the DNA against germline. Germline-derived CDR1 and CDR2 are TSWWSYY and QGS. The V gene lost 7 bases and the J gene lost 5 bases, with 29 bases spanning the gap. CDR3 length equals 18 residues. The CDR3 DNA is TGTGCTCTTGCGGCCTCATTATTCCCAGGTGGCTGCACTGATAAACTCATCTTT. It translates to CALAASLFPGGCTDKLIF.